This T cell receptor beta chain is from a study of blood T cell repertoires in COVID-19. Clones were sequenced by immunoSEQ multiplex PCR, and TCRdb holds only the in-frame ones, with some missing. Of 250,000 or so clones listed, roughly 88% are singletons. The sequenced sample consisted of peripheral blood. This receptor was identified in a man at least 80 years old with acute or convalescent COVID-19.

The CDR3 is CASSYSSQGDIDGYTF. The CDR3 region has the DNA TGTGCCAGCAGTTACTCCTCACAGGGGGATATCGATGGCTACACCTTC. The rearrangement uses TRBV6-5 and TRBJ1-2, with 8 positions matching TRBD1. With V trimmed by 0 bases and J by 6 bases, 9 bases remained unmatched. The CDR3 contains 16 residues. Germline CDR1 MNHEY, CDR2 SVGAGI.